Presented here are 25 T cell receptor beta chains from one specimen sequenced in a study of Ad26.COV2.S vaccination and SARS-CoV-2 variants. Produced via immunoSEQ multiplex PCR; TCRdb's table is partial and in-frame only. The repertoire includes hundreds of thousands of clones, about nine tenths of them detected once, and approximately 3.6% sits in the top ten. This sample's treatment: around 19 received Ad26.COV2.S at low or high dose, single or two shots; five or six received placebo; per-sample allocation not given. Repertoires come from day 63 after the first vaccine or placebo injection. The sequencing used peripheral blood, collected in a trial of Ad26.COV2.S vaccine versus placebo. The receptors derive from a person aged 18-65 years who received the Ad26.COV2.S COVID-19 vaccine or a placebo.

This sequence joins TRBV28 and TRBJ1-6; D not certain. CDR3 size: 14 residues. CDR1 MDHEN and CDR2 SYDVKM come from the germline V gene. Trimming stripped 7 bases from V and 14 bases from J, with 21 bases between. The CDR3 DNA follows: TGTGCCAGCACGTATGGCGGTTCCGTTCTCGCCCTCCACTTT. Protein: CASTYGGSVLALHF. The whole variable domain, remainder taken from reference TRBV28 and TRBJ1-6, is DVKVTQSSRYLVKRTGEKVFLECVQDMDHENMFWYRQDPGLGLRLIYFSYDVKMKEKGDIPEGYSVSREKKERFSLILESASTNQTSMYLCASTYGGSVLALHFGNGTRLTVT.

The sample holds one count of this clone. The chain uses TRBV2 and TRBJ1-6; D is uncertain. The V gene's germline CDR1 is SNHLY and CDR2 FYNNEI. Trimming took 6 bases from V and 6 from J, leaving 12 bases between them. The CDR3 loop spans 14 amino acids. DNA of the CDR3: TGTGCCAGCAGGCGGGAGACTACTAATTCACCCCTCCACTTT. Its protein is CASRRETTNSPLHF.

The chain recombines TRBV11-2 with TRBJ1-1, with D maybe TRBD1 (6 bases). Trimming shortened V by 1 base and J by 5 bases, and 11 bases separated the two germline ends. Germline CDR1 SGHAT, CDR2 FQNNGV. CDR3 length: 14 amino acids. CDR3 DNA sequence: TGTGCCAGCAGCTTAGGCAGGGGCGGGACTGAAGCTTTCTTT. Its translation is CASSLGRGGTEAFF.

This sequence joins TRBV5-1 and TRBJ2-7; TRBD2 matches at 12 bases. The germline gives CDR1 SGHRS, CDR2 YFSETQ. J was trimmed by 0 bases and V by 7 bases; bases with no gene match: 5. The CDR3 is 15 residues long. DNA of the CDR3: TGCGCCAGCCGACTAGCGGGGGAAAGCTCCTACGAGCAGTACTTC. Its protein product is CASRLAGESSYEQYF. Variable domain in full (rest from reference TRBV5-1 and TRBJ2-7): KAGVTQTPRYLIKTRGQQVTLSCSPISGHRSVSWYQQTPGQGLQFLFEYFSETQRNKGNFPGRFSGRQFSNSRSEMNVSTLELGDSALYLCASRLAGESSYEQYFGPGTRLTVT.

The genes are TRBV6-5 and TRBJ1-4, with D perhaps matching TRBD1 (6 bases). With 3 bases removed from V and 7 bases from J, the gap between germline ends came to 12 bases. This CDR3 region has 14 residues. Germline V gene lookup returns CDR1 MNHEY and CDR2 SVGAGI. This CDR3 reads CASSYRGPGEKLFF. The CDR3, as DNA: TGTGCCAGCAGTTATCGGGGGCCAGGTGAAAAACTGTTTTTT.

This chain links TRBV6-2 or TRBV6-3 with TRBJ1-2; 9 nucleotides agree with TRBD1. CDR1 and CDR2 (germline): MNHEY, SVGEGT. The CDR3 contains 16 residues. V was clipped by 5 bases and J by 0 bases; unmatched bases: 7. The CDR3 DNA sequence: TGTGCCAGCAGTAAGGACAGGGGAGGTACTAACTATGGCTACACCTTC. It specifies CASSKDRGGTNYGYTF.

The gene calls are TRBV10-3 and TRBJ2-1, with unresolved D. The CDR3 runs to 14 residues. The V gene lost 10 bases and the J gene lost 2 bases, with 15 bases spanning the gap. The germline gives CDR1 ENHRY, CDR2 SYGVKD. Here the CDR3 reads CATAPEQTYNEQFF. The DNA for the CDR3 is TGTGCCACGGCACCGGAACAGACCTACAATGAGCAGTTCTTC.

The chain couples TRBV6-5 to TRBJ2-5; TRBD1 is a possible D gene (6 bases). Germline values: CDR1 MNHEY, CDR2 SVGAGI. Trimming shortened V by 2 bases and J by 4 bases, and 14 bases separated the two germline ends. The CDR3 covers 15 residues. In DNA form, the CDR3 reads TGTGCCAGCAGTTACGCCAGGGGTTTCGGAGAGACCCAGTACTTC. It codes for CASSYARGFGETQYF.

CDR3 nucleotide sequence: TGTGCCAGCAGCCCCGGGACAGGACGGGCAGATACGCAGTATTTT. This codes for CASSPGTGRADTQYF. The rearrangement uses TRBV7-9 and TRBJ2-3; 8 bases are shared with TRBD1. CDR1 is SEHNR, CDR2 FQNEAQ, per germline (reference sequence). V lost 5 bases and J lost 4; bases outside the gene matches: 8. There are 15 residues in the CDR3.

This clone has just one count. V is TRBV6-7 and J is TRBJ2-7; tentatively, D is TRBD1 (5 bases). TRBV6-7 is treated as an ORF (open reading frame) with a function not yet certain. Trimming removed 4 bases at V and 0 bases at J, with 13 bases between. This CDR3 region has 15 residues. The CDR3 bases are TGTGCCAGCAGTTCCAGACAGTCCACCTCCTACGAGCAGTACTTC. Protein sequence: CASSSRQSTSYEQYF.

The chain combines TRBV12-3 or TRBV12-4 with TRBJ2-7; weak D call: TRBD2 (6 bases). The CDR3 covers 12 residues. The germline V and J ends were trimmed by 2 bases and 6 bases, with 8 bases remaining between them. For the CDR3, the DNA is TGTGCCAGCAGTTTAAGGGGAGGCGAGCAGTACTTC. It translates to CASSLRGGEQYF.

The sample holds a few counts of this clone. The J gene is TRBJ1-2, the V gene TRBV5-8; 7 nucleotides line up with TRBD1. V was clipped by 3 bases and J by 5 bases; unmatched bases: 7. The CDR3 contains 14 residues. CDR1 and CDR2 (germline): SGHTS, YDEGEE. The CDR3 nucleotides are TGTGCCAGCAGCTCCGGGACAGCTTCATATGGCTACACCTTC. It is translated as CASSSGTASYGYTF.

The genes are TRBV6-5 and TRBJ2-7; 8 bases are a match to TRBD1. In germline, CDR1 is MNHEY, CDR2 SVGAGI. The V and J ends lost 2 bases and 2 bases, in that order; junction bases with no gene match: 5. The CDR3 has 15 residues. The CDR3 loop is CASSYVQGATYEQYF. In nucleotides, the CDR3 is TGTGCCAGCAGTTACGTGCAGGGGGCCACCTACGAGCAGTACTTC.

The chain uses TRBV5-4 and TRBJ2-3; 9 bases align to TRBD1. The CDR3 loop spans 14 amino acids. V lost 6 bases and J lost 3; bases outside the gene matches: 5. Germline V gene lookup returns CDR1 SGHNT and CDR2 YYREEE (reference sequence). CDR3 DNA sequence: TGTGCCAGCAACCCGGACAGGGGAACAGATACGCAGTATTTT. Encoded protein: CASNPDRGTDTQYF.

The chain combines TRBV29-1 with TRBJ1-4; D is undetermined. The CDR3 has 11 amino acids. Trimming removed 6 bases from V and 4 bases from J, with 6 bases in between. From germline, CDR1 is SQVTM and CDR2 ANQGSEA. CDR3 in DNA: TGCAGCGTCGAAATTAATGAAAAACTGTTTTTT. Its translation: CSVEINEKLFF. The complete variable domain, with remaining parts taken from reference TRBV29-1 and TRBJ1-4, reads SAVISQKPSRDICQRGTSLTIQCQVDSQVTMMFWYRQQPGQSLTLIATANQGSEATYESGFVIDKFPISRPNLTFSTLTVSNMSPEDSSIYLCSVEINEKLFFGSGTQLSVL.

The chain combines TRBV12-3 or TRBV12-4 with TRBJ2-5; TRBD2 might be the D (6 bases). V lost 10 bases and J 2 bases, leaving 14 bases between the germline ends. CDR3 length: 13 residues. In nucleotides, the CDR3 is TGTGCCACCTCGGGGCGGGGTCAAGAGACCCAGTACTTC. This gives the protein CATSGRGQETQYF.

This chain links TRBV3-1 (or the pseudogene TRBV3-2) with TRBJ1-1; TRBD1 agrees at 7 bases. Trimming took 2 bases from V and 1 from J; bases not matched to a gene: 7. In germline, CDR1 is LGHDT, CDR2 YNNKEL (reference sequence). CDR3 length: 16 amino acids. CDR3 region: CASSQTLGQTNTEAFF. In nucleotides, the CDR3 is TGTGCCAGCAGCCAAACGCTGGGACAGACGAACACTGAAGCTTTCTTT.

The chain couples TRBV6-2 or TRBV6-3 to TRBJ2-7; either TRBD1 or TRBD2 may fit D (6 bases each). This CDR3 region has 17 residues. The V end was cut by 2 bases, the J end by 0 bases, with 17 bases between. Per the germline V gene, CDR1 is MNHEY and CDR2 is SVGEGT. CDR3: CASSYPEGGSISYEQYF. The CDR3 region has the DNA TGTGCCAGCAGTTACCCGGAGGGGGGATCAATCTCCTACGAGCAGTACTTC.

This clone has just a few counts. The V and J genes are TRBV6-1 and TRBJ1-5; D might be TRBD1 (6 bases). The CDR3 runs to 15 residues. CDR1 and CDR2 (germline): MNHNS, SASEGT. The V gene lost 1 base and the J gene lost 4 bases, with 11 bases spanning the gap. CDR3 bases: TGTGCCAGCAGTGAAGTTGGGGGCACGAATCAGCCCCAGCATTTT. This sequence encodes CASSEVGGTNQPQHF.

The chain links TRBV4-2 to TRBJ2-7; weak D call: TRBD1 (6 bases). V shed 0 bases and J shed 2 bases, with 14 bases lying between them. Germline CDR1 is LGHNA and CDR2 is YNFKEQ. The CDR3 length is 16 residues. The CDR3 bases are TGTGCCAGCAGCCAAGAACCGTCCGCAGGGGCCTACGAGCAGTACTTC. This sequence encodes CASSQEPSAGAYEQYF.

The J gene is TRBJ2-1, the V gene TRBV5-1; D gene uncertain. The CDR3 loop spans 13 amino acids. Trimming took 1 base from V and 7 from J, leaving 9 bases between them. In germline, CDR1 is SGHRS, CDR2 YFSETQ. The CDR3 sequence is CASSLSQLNEQFF. CDR3 DNA sequence: TGCGCCAGCAGCTTGTCTCAACTTAATGAGCAGTTCTTC.

The V and J genes are TRBV5-6 and TRBJ1-4; maybe TRBD1 (6 bases). CDR3 length equals 15 residues. Germline CDR1 is SGHDT and CDR2 is YYEEEE. V was shortened by 4 bases and J by 5 bases, with 15 bases between the two germline ends. The DNA for the CDR3 is TGTGCCAGCAGCCCGCGAAGGGGGGTAAATGAAAAACTGTTTTTT. Translated: CASSPRRGVNEKLFF.

The genes are TRBV19 and TRBJ1-5; no definite D call. Trimming shortened V by 0 bases and J by 0 bases, and 12 bases separated the two germline ends. The CDR3 loop spans 17 amino acids. Germline CDR1 and CDR2: LNHDA and SQIVND (reference sequence). The CDR3 sequence: CASSIEFQHYSNQPQHF. Written as DNA, the CDR3 is TGTGCCAGTAGTATAGAATTTCAACACTATAGCAATCAGCCCCAGCATTTT.

This clone was seen a single time. J is TRBJ2-7 and V is TRBV6-5, with a weak D call TRBD1 (6 bases). CDR1 and CDR2 (germline): MNHEY, SVGAGI. V lost 4 bases and J 0 bases, leaving 7 bases between the germline ends. The CDR3 contains 13 residues. The CDR3 DNA reads as TGTGCCAGCAGTTTACAGGGCTCCTACGAGCAGTACTTC. This translates into CASSLQGSYEQYF.

This clone has a count of ten or more. The gene calls are TRBV5-8 and TRBJ2-7; D not resolved. Germline V CDR1 and CDR2: SGHTS, YDEGEE. Trimming shortened V by 4 bases and J by 6 bases, and 11 bases separated the two germline ends. CDR3 size: 12 residues. CDR3 region: CASSLTPSEQYF. CDR3 coding DNA: TGTGCCAGCAGCCTGACACCCTCCGAGCAGTACTTC.